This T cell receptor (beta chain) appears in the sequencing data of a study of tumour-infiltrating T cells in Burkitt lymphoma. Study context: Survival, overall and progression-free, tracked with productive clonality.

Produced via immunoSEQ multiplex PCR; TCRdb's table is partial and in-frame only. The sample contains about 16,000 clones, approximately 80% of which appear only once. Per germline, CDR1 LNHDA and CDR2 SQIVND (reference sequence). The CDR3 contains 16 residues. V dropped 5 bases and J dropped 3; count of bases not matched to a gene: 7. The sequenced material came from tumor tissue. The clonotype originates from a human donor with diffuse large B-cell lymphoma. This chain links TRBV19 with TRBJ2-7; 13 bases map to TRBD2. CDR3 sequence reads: CASSPAGTSGIYEQYF. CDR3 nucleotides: TGTGCCAGTAGTCCTGCCGGGACTAGCGGGATCTACGAGCAGTACTTC.